The T cell receptor beta chain under discussion was sequenced for a study of graft-versus-host responses after intestinal transplantation. Study information: Recipients had transplants, and these were multivisceral, liver-intestinal, or isolated intestinal. All recipients were given anti-thymocyte globulin induction, and tacrolimus and steroids were then administered for three to four years. Overall study results and limits: Within the allografts of patients who had graft-donor T cell macrochimerism, graft-versus-host to host-versus-graft clonal ratios were high. Declines in HvG clones occurring early post-transplant were associated with peak circulating GvH clone levels.

This clone was detected only once. Its antigen is unknown. TCRdb keeps only in-frame clones here, not all; method: immunoSEQ multiplex PCR. The data show about 130,000 clones, roughly 92% seen once. After removal of 2 bases from V and 4 bases from J, the junction contained 7 bases not matched to a gene. The CDR3 sequence is 16 residues long. Germline CDR1 is SGHRS and CDR2 is YFSETQ. The J gene is TRBJ2-1, the V gene TRBV5-1, with 9 bases fitting TRBD2. The sample here was unstimulated CD4+ T cells sorted from spleen or lymph node cells, taken before intestinal transplant. This TCR came from a human donor who received an intestinal transplant. The CDR3 nucleotides are TGCGCCAGCAGCTTTTCGGCCACTAGCGGGTACAATGAGCAGTTCTTC. Its translation is CASSFSATSGYNEQFF.